These 29 T cell receptor beta chains originate from one sample sequenced in a study of cytomegalovirus exposure and HLA in healthy donors. The PCR made use of 60 Vbeta and 13 Jbeta primers. Here immunoSEQ multiplex PCR was the method, and the copy in TCRdb shows in-frame clones only, minus some. The sample includes tens of thousands of clones, around 85% seen only once; the top ten take 2% to 2.5%. Sequencing input: PBMCs. These receptors originate from a man between 18 and 29 years old in good health and CMV-seronegative.

The chain links TRBV29-1 to TRBJ2-1, with 10 bases fitting TRBD2. The length of the CDR3 is 12 residues. Looked up from germline, CDR1 is SQVTM and CDR2 is ANQGSEA. The V segment lost 7 bases and the J segment 16 bases; nucleotides outside the gene matches: 13. In DNA, the CDR3 is TGCAGCGGGAAAGGACTAGCGGCCGAGGGATTCTTC. Translated, it gives CSGKGLAAEGFF.

V and J are TRBV29-1 and TRBJ2-1; 9 positions match TRBD1. The V gene end was trimmed by 7 bases and the J gene end by 1 base; junction bases not matched to a gene: 8. CDR1 is SQVTM, CDR2 ANQGSEA, per germline. The CDR3 sequence is 15 residues long. CDR3 residues: CSAGHGQGSYNEQFF. As DNA, the CDR3 is TGCAGCGCTGGGCACGGACAGGGGTCCTACAATGAGCAGTTCTTC.

The rearrangement uses TRBV5-1 and TRBJ2-2, with TRBD2 matching 8 bases. CDR1 SGHRS and CDR2 YFSETQ come from the germline V gene. Trimming at V came to 4 bases and at J to 5 bases, leaving 10 bases not matched to a gene. The CDR3 spans 16 residues. The CDR3 sequence: CASSPLAGTGTGELFF. In nucleotides, the CDR3 is TGCGCCAGCAGCCCATTAGCGGGGACGGGGACCGGGGAGCTGTTTTTT.

V is TRBV6-5 and J is TRBJ2-7; TRBD1 is a possible D gene (6 bases). V lost 5 bases and J lost 4, with 18 bases in between. The CDR3 extends over 15 amino acids. Germline V gene lookup returns CDR1 MNHEY and CDR2 SVGAGI. CDR3: CASSPTGTPVYEQYF. CDR3 DNA: TGTGCCAGCAGTCCCACCGGGACACCGGTATACGAGCAGTACTTC.

J is TRBJ2-1 and V is TRBV27, with a weak D call TRBD1 (7 bases). V was cut by 3 bases and J by 7 bases, with 10 bases left in between. Germline-derived CDR1 and CDR2 are MNHEY and SMNVEV (reference sequence). CDR3 length: 13 amino acids. For the CDR3, the DNA is TGTGCCAGCAGTTTGTCAGGGGGGAATGAGCAGTTCTTC. Residues: CASSLSGGNEQFF.

V gene TRBV28 combines with J gene TRBJ2-7, with a weak D call TRBD2 (5 bases). With 1 base removed from V and 3 bases from J, the gap between germline ends came to 13 bases. The CDR3 consists of 15 residues. Looked up from germline, CDR1 is MDHEN and CDR2 is SYDVKM. The CDR3 sequence is CASSLFREPFYEQYF. CDR3 nucleotide sequence: TGTGCCAGCAGTTTATTCCGGGAACCTTTCTACGAGCAGTACTTC.

V and J are TRBV5-6 and TRBJ2-7; weak D call: TRBD1 (5 bases). The length of the CDR3 is 12 residues. The V and J ends lost 5 bases and 5 bases respectively, with 11 bases between them. CDR1 SGHDT and CDR2 YYEEEE come from the germline V gene. The CDR3 spells CASSSGSHEQYF. In DNA form, the CDR3 reads TGTGCCAGCAGTTCAGGGTCCCACGAGCAGTACTTC.

The rearrangement links TRBV6-5 to TRBJ2-7; tentative D call: TRBD2 (6 bases). The V gene lost 6 bases and the J gene lost 1 base, with 13 bases spanning the gap. Per germline, CDR1 MNHEY and CDR2 SVGAGI. The CDR3 is 14 residues long. The CDR3 DNA follows: TGTGCCAGCAGAGGGCCGCTAGCGTCCTACGAGCAGTACTTC. Protein product: CASRGPLASYEQYF.

The chain uses TRBV6-5 and TRBJ2-3, with D perhaps matching TRBD2 (6 bases). The CDR3 is 16 amino acids. The V end lost 4 bases, the J end lost 5 bases, and 19 bases lay between the germline ends. Germline CDR1 is MNHEY and CDR2 is SVGAGI. CDR3 coding DNA: TGTGCCAGCAGTTCCCCCCCACGACTAGGGCTAGATACGCAGTATTTT. Translating it yields CASSSPPRLGLDTQYF.

The rearrangement joins TRBV29-1 to TRBJ2-1; D might be TRBD2 (6 bases). This CDR3 comprises 15 residues. Trimming removed 4 bases from V and 8 bases from J, with 21 bases in between. Per germline, CDR1 SQVTM and CDR2 ANQGSEA. The CDR3 DNA reads TGCAGCGTTGTCCCAGGACTATTTTCACAAGATGAGCAGTTCTTC. Protein product: CSVVPGLFSQDEQFF.

The chain couples TRBV18 to TRBJ2-1; perhaps TRBD2 as D (6 bases). The CDR3 is 16 residues long. The germline V gene has CDR1 KGHSH and CDR2 LQKENI. V lost 3 bases and J 0 bases, leaving 12 bases between the germline ends. This chain's CDR3 is CASSPLAGSSYNEQFF. The CDR3 nucleotides read TGTGCCAGCTCACCCTTAGCCGGGAGCTCCTACAATGAGCAGTTCTTC.

This clone was seen more than once but under ten times. This chain links TRBV10-1 with TRBJ1-4, with TRBD1 matching 9 bases. The CDR3 is made up of 17 amino acids. The V segment lost 6 bases and the J segment 0 bases; nucleotides outside the gene matches: 8. CDR1 and CDR2 from the germline V gene are WNHNN and SYGVQD (reference sequence). In nucleotides, the CDR3 is TGCGCCAGCAGCTTCCGGGACAGGGTTGCAACTAATGAAAAACTGTTTTTT. Protein: CASSFRDRVATNEKLFF.

This rearrangement joins TRBV19 to TRBJ2-1; weak D call: TRBD2 (5 bases). CDR1 and CDR2 from the germline V gene are LNHDA and SQIVND (reference sequence). Trimming pared 8 bases from V and 0 bases from J, leaving 14 bases between. The CDR3 covers 15 residues. Here the CDR3 reads CASAFGGGSYNEQFF. The CDR3, as DNA: TGTGCCAGTGCCTTTGGCGGAGGCTCCTACAATGAGCAGTTCTTC.

The chain links TRBV10-2 to TRBJ1-5, with a tentative D call TRBD1 (5 bases). The CDR3 loop spans 15 amino acids. Trimming left V 4 bases short and J 2 bases short, with 12 bases between. Germline V gene sequence: CDR1 WSHSY, CDR2 SAAADI. The CDR3 coding sequence is TGCGCCAGCAGTGGGGGCAGGGATGGCAATCAGCCCCAGCATTTT. Translation: CASSGGRDGNQPQHF.

This rearrangement joins TRBV19 to TRBJ2-1, with TRBD2 matching 7 bases. Germline CDR1 is LNHDA and CDR2 is SQIVND (reference sequence). The CDR3 loop spans 14 amino acids. The V segment lost 7 bases and the J segment 9 bases; nucleotides outside the gene matches: 12. CDR3 in amino acids: CASISRVAGFEQFF. CDR3 bases: TGTGCCAGTATATCCCGGGTAGCGGGCTTTGAGCAGTTCTTC.

The V and J genes are TRBV30 and TRBJ2-7; TRBD2 might be the D (6 bases). Germline loops: CDR1 GTSNPN, CDR2 SVGIG (reference sequence). Deletions cut 0 bases from V and 6 bases from J, with 12 bases between. The CDR3 sequence is 13 residues long. CDR3 sequence (DNA): TGTGCCTGGAGTGTACAGGTCGGGGGCGAGCAGTACTTC. Protein: CAWSVQVGGEQYF.

The chain couples TRBV5-6 to TRBJ2-7, with TRBD1 matching over 8 bases. Germline V gene sequence: CDR1 SGHDT, CDR2 YYEEEE. V lost 5 bases and J lost 3; bases outside the gene matches: 7. The CDR3 loop spans 14 amino acids. The DNA of the CDR3 is TGTGCCAGCAGTCTTCGGACAGGGCGCTACGAGCAGTACTTC. It codes for CASSLRTGRYEQYF.

In this sample, this clone turned up a few times. This chain joins TRBV4-3 and TRBJ1-4; TRBD1 matches 8 bases. The CDR3 covers 15 residues. The V segment lost 0 bases and the J segment 4 bases; nucleotides outside the gene matches: 1. Germline lookup yields CDR1 LGHNA and CDR2 YSLEER. DNA of the CDR3: TGCGCCAGCAGCCAAGACACAGGGGGTAATGAAAAACTGTTTTTT. It yields the protein CASSQDTGGNEKLFF.

The chain combines TRBV6-5 with TRBJ2-3; TRBD1 is a possible D gene (5 bases). The germline gives CDR1 MNHEY, CDR2 SVGAGI. V was cut by 4 bases and J by 0 bases, with 8 bases left in between. The CDR3 consists of 14 residues. The CDR3 sequence is CASSWTPSTDTQYF. The CDR3, as DNA: TGTGCCAGCAGTTGGACACCTAGCACAGATACGCAGTATTTT.

The chain uses TRBV19 and TRBJ2-7; 10 positions match TRBD2. CDR1 LNHDA and CDR2 SQIVND come from the germline V gene (reference sequence). V trimming: 3 bases; J trimming: 7 bases; junction bases outside the gene matches: 9. The CDR3 consists of 15 residues. CDR3 residues: CASSISGRAEEEQYF. The CDR3, as DNA: TGTGCCAGTAGTATCAGCGGGAGGGCGGAAGAAGAGCAGTACTTC.

This clone was counted once. This chain links TRBV29-1 with TRBJ1-4; D unclear. CDR1 and CDR2 from the germline V gene are SQVTM and ANQGSEA. The CDR3 is 15 amino acids. Trimming left V 4 bases short and J 0 bases short, with 12 bases between. DNA of the CDR3: TGCAGCGTTGTAGAGCCCTATGCAACTAATGAAAAACTGTTTTTT. It specifies CSVVEPYATNEKLFF.

The V and J genes are TRBV6-5 and TRBJ2-5, with 9 positions matching TRBD1. Losses at the gene ends were 5 bases for V and 4 bases for J; bases not matched to a gene: 8. CDR3 length equals 15 residues. CDR1 MNHEY and CDR2 SVGAGI come from the germline V gene. CDR3 amino acids: CASSTAGQGVETQYF. The CDR3, as DNA: TGTGCCAGCAGTACTGCGGGACAGGGTGTAGAGACCCAGTACTTC.

The chain joins TRBV6-5 to TRBJ2-5; D perhaps matches TRBD2 (6 bases). The J call could be wrong; TRBJ2-7 is a better fit for the DNA end. The CDR3 is 15 amino acids. The germline V gene encodes CDR1 MNHEY and CDR2 SVGAGI. The CDR3 sequence is CASSYSYSGTYEQYF. Here the CDR3 DNA reads TGTGCCAGCAGTTACTCATATAGCGGCACCTACGAGCAGTACTTC.

The chain links TRBV9 to TRBJ2-1; D remains ambiguous. The ends were cut back, 0 bases at V and 0 bases at J, with 13 bases in the middle. The CDR3 sequence is 17 residues long. Germline CDR1 and CDR2: SGDLS and YYNGEE. The CDR3 reads CASSVAPARSSYNEQFF. In DNA, the CDR3 is TGTGCCAGCAGCGTAGCCCCCGCTAGAAGCTCCTACAATGAGCAGTTCTTC.

The chain couples TRBV9 to TRBJ1-5; TRBD1 agrees at 11 bases. The V gene's germline CDR1 is SGDLS and CDR2 YYNGEE. CDR3 length equals 14 residues. The V segment lost 3 bases and the J segment 9 bases; nucleotides outside the gene matches: 5. The CDR3 loop reads CASSERDRGWPQHF. CDR3 DNA sequence: TGTGCCAGCAGCGAAAGGGACAGGGGGTGGCCCCAGCATTTT.

The V call is TRBV18, the J call TRBJ2-7, with a tentative D call TRBD2 (7 bases). Germline CDR1 reads KGHSH; CDR2 reads LQKENI. V was cut by 3 bases and J by 5 bases, with 23 bases left in between. This CDR3 spans 17 amino acids. This CDR3 reads CASSPIAGDRRENEQYF. In DNA form, the CDR3 reads TGTGCCAGCTCACCCATTGCAGGGGATCGGCGGGAGAACGAGCAGTACTTC.

J is TRBJ2-7 and V is TRBV10-3; tentatively, D is TRBD2 (7 bases). The V gene lost 6 bases and the J gene lost 1 base, with 16 bases spanning the gap. CDR1 ENHRY and CDR2 SYGVKD come from the germline V gene. The CDR3 has 15 amino acids. CDR3 in amino acids: CAIRAPRGGSYEQYF. CDR3 in DNA: TGTGCCATCAGGGCGCCTAGGGGGGGGTCCTACGAGCAGTACTTC.

In this sample, this clone turned up a few times. The chain is built from TRBV4-1 and TRBJ2-6, with TRBD1 identical over 9 bases. CDR1 MGHRA and CDR2 YSYEKL come from the germline V gene. V shed 1 base and J 0 bases; nucleotides not matched to a gene: 13. This CDR3 is built from 21 residues. The CDR3 DNA is TGCGCCAGCAGCCAAGGGGGAGCAGTGGGGACAGGGAGCTCTGGGGCCAACGTCCTGACTTTC. Protein sequence: CASSQGGAVGTGSSGANVLTF.

V usage is TRBV6-5 and J usage is TRBJ1-1; D is perhaps TRBD1 (6 bases). V lost 2 bases, J lost 11 bases, and 9 bases lay in between. Germline V CDR1 and CDR2: MNHEY, SVGAGI. This CDR3 is built from 11 residues. CDR3 residues: CASSYNRVAFF. The CDR3 region has the DNA TGTGCCAGCAGTTACAACAGGGTGGCTTTCTTT.